A single TCR beta chain is shown here with its context. What it recognizes is unknown. The record originates from a study of identifying expanded T cells in peripheral blood. Healthy donors had no documented immune events, such as infections, while sampled. TCRdb's copy holds only in-frame clones and misses some; the assay was immunoSEQ multiplex PCR. The sample consists of 80,000 to 95,000 clones, approximately 88% of them appearing once. In germline, CDR1 is SGHDN, CDR2 FVKESK. The CDR3 sequence is 11 residues long. Deletions cut 4 bases from V and 4 bases from J, with 4 bases between. Study-wide points: Clone count variance between approximately two-week samples rose with total template count. Over two and four weeks, about 15 and 19 clones changed, versus roughly 1.1 between replicates.

The genes are TRBV14 and TRBJ2-5; no reliable D call. The clonotype was recovered from a person aged 18 to 75 in good health. The sequenced sample was blood. CDR3 sequence reads: CASSLVETQYF. The CDR3 bases are TGTGCCAGCAGCCTCGTAGAGACCCAGTACTTC. Combining the CDR3 with reference TRBV14 and TRBJ2-5 gives the whole variable domain EAGVTQFPSHSVIEKGQTVTLRCDPISGHDNLYWYRRVMGKEIKFLLHFVKESKQDESGMPNNRFLAERTGGTYSTLKVQPAELEDSGVYFCASSLVETQYFGPGTRLLVL.